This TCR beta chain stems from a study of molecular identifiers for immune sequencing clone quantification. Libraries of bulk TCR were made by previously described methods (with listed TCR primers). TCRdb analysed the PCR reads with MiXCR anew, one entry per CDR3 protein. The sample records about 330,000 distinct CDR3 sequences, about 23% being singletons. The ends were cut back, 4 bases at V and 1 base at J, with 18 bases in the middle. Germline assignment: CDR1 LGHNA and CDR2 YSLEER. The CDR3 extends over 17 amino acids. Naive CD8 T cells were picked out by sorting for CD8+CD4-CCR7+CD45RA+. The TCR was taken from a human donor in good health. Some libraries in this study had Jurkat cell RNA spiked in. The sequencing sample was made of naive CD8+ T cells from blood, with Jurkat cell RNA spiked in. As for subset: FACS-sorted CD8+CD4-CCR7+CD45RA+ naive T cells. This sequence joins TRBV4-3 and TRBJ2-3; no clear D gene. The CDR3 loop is CASSPRSWAEGTDTQYF. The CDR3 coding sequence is TGCGCCAGCAGCCCGCGGTCCTGGGCAGAAGGCACAGATACGCAGTATTTT.